This T cell receptor (beta chain) was documented in a study of blood T cells in healthy people across ages. A second PCR, run for about 7 to 11 cycles, used a sample-barcoded 5' primer plus a J-beta primer mix. At least 2.5 million CDR3-containing paired-end reads were obtained per sample. TCRdb passed the 5' RACE reads through MiXCR, listing each CDR3 protein once. The sample records 590,000 or so distinct CDR3 sequences, approximately 30% being singletons. The V end lost 5 bases, the J end lost 5 bases, and 6 bases lay between the germline ends. Germline CDR1 is SGHTA and CDR2 is FQGNSA. This CDR3 region has 11 residues. Each sample had at least 6 million PBMCs isolated. A minimum of 5 micrograms of total RNA was extracted per sample. The sample holds many counts of this clonotype.

The sequencing sample was made of blood. The chain employs TRBV7-2 and TRBJ2-5; D gene uncertain. This clonotype originated in an elderly woman in good health. CDR3 in amino acids: CASSPLETQYF. The CDR3 region has the DNA TGTGCCAGCAGCCCATTGGAGACCCAGTACTTC.